The next 13 T cell receptor beta chains were all read from a single sample in a study of long-term antiretroviral therapy in people with HIV. At the survey level, the v3.0 immunoSEQ assay was run. Repertoires were generated with immunoSEQ multiplex PCR, while TCRdb's copy carries only in-frame clones and drops some. Of some 34,000 clones in the sample, roughly 96% are singletons; the top ten hold 2.4%. The starting material was unsorted PBMCs, obtained approximately 6.5 years after starting antiretroviral therapy. The receptors derive from a man younger than 45 with HIV.

This rearrangement joins TRBV7-3 to TRBJ2-2; D gene ambiguous. V shed 8 bases and J shed 4 bases, with 17 bases lying between them. In germline, CDR1 is SGHTA, CDR2 FQGTGA. This CDR3 has 15 residues. The DNA for the CDR3 is TGTGCCAGCGGGGTCGGGCCTCGGAGCACCGGGGAGCTGTTTTTT. Its translation: CASGVGPRSTGELFF.

This clone was picked up a small number of times. This sequence joins TRBV2 and TRBJ1-2; 12 bases align to TRBD1. CDR3 length equals 15 residues. Trimming cost V 5 bases and J 3 bases; bases outside gene matches: 4. From germline, CDR1 is SNHLY and CDR2 FYNNEI. In DNA, the CDR3 is TGTGCCAGCAGTACGGGACAGGGGGCGGACTATGGCTACACCTTC. Protein product: CASSTGQGADYGYTF.

The CDR3 sequence is CASRQQGAGELFF. In DNA form, the CDR3 reads TGCGCCAGCAGACAACAGGGGGCCGGGGAGCTGTTTTTT. The V call is TRBV5-1, the J call TRBJ2-2; TRBD1 agrees at 8 bases. V lost 5 bases to trimming and J lost 6 bases; unmatched junction nucleotides: 3. The germline CDR1 and CDR2 sequences are SGHRS and YFSETQ. The CDR3 extends over 13 amino acids.

The V and J genes are TRBV6-9 and TRBJ1-5; D gene unclear. This CDR3 has 11 amino acids. Germline V lookup: CDR1 MNHGY, CDR2 SVAAGI. The V end was cut by 8 bases, the J end by 8 bases, with 10 bases between. CDR3 protein: CASVRVKPQHF. In DNA, the CDR3 is TGTGCCAGCGTGCGGGTAAAGCCCCAGCATTTT.

The chain has TRBV15 and TRBJ2-2; no clear D gene. V dropped 0 bases and J dropped 5 bases, with 7 bases sitting between them. CDR1 is LNHNV, CDR2 YYDKDF, per germline (reference sequence). CDR3 length equals 14 residues. CDR3 sequence: CATSRDTGTGELFF. Written as DNA, the CDR3 is TGTGCCACCAGCAGAGATACCGGTACCGGGGAGCTGTTTTTT.

The chain links TRBV9 to TRBJ2-1; 8 nucleotides agree with TRBD2. The CDR3 length is 15 residues. The V gene end was trimmed by 3 bases and the J gene end by 4 bases; junction bases not matched to a gene: 6. Germline V CDR1 and CDR2: SGDLS, YYNGEE. CDR3 region: CASSAIRGGYNEQFF. CDR3 coding DNA: TGTGCCAGCAGCGCCATACGGGGGGGGTACAATGAGCAGTTCTTC.

V is TRBV7-2 and J is TRBJ2-7, with 7 bases aligning to TRBD1. Losses at the gene ends were 1 base for V and 2 bases for J; bases not matched to a gene: 5. The CDR3 runs 15 residues. Germline assignment: CDR1 SGHTA and CDR2 FQGNSA. In DNA, the CDR3 is TGTGCCAGCAGCTTAGGCGCAGGGGGTACCTACGAGCAGTACTTC. Translation gives CASSLGAGGTYEQYF. Combining the CDR3 with reference TRBV7-2 and TRBJ2-7 gives the whole variable domain GAGVSQSPSNKVTEKGKDVELRCDPISGHTALYWYRQSLGQGLEFLIYFQGNSAPDKSGLPSDRFSAERTGGSVSTLTIQRTQQEDSAVYLCASSLGAGGTYEQYFGPGTRLTVT.

This clone was seen just once. The V call is TRBV9, the J call TRBJ1-2; 7 nucleotides match TRBD1. The CDR3 has 15 amino acids. V gave up 1 base and J gave up 4 bases; unmatched junction bases: 7. Germline CDR1 reads SGDLS; CDR2 reads YYNGEE. The CDR3 spells CASSVSQTGIYGYTF. As DNA, the CDR3 is TGTGCCAGCAGCGTAAGTCAGACAGGGATCTATGGCTACACCTTC.

The rearrangement links TRBV6-6 to TRBJ2-7, with 8 nucleotides matching TRBD2. CDR3 size: 15 residues. Looked up from germline, CDR1 is MNHNY and CDR2 is SVGAGI (reference sequence). V lost 5 bases, J lost 2 bases, and 8 bases stayed unmatched. The CDR3 spells CASSPSGSVTYEQYF. CDR3 sequence (DNA): TGTGCCAGCAGTCCGAGCGGGAGCGTGACCTACGAGCAGTACTTC.

The gene calls are TRBV7-2 and TRBJ2-5; a possible D gene is TRBD2 (6 bases). Germline CDR1 and CDR2: SGHTA and FQGNSA. This CDR3 contains 14 residues. V was shortened by 2 bases and J by 2 bases, with 9 bases between the two germline ends. The CDR3 bases are TGTGCCAGCAGCTTAACCGGGACTCAAGAGACCCAGTACTTC. This codes for CASSLTGTQETQYF.

The rearrangement links TRBV10-3 to TRBJ2-5; 9 bases fit TRBD1. The CDR3 has 12 amino acids. From germline, CDR1 is ENHRY and CDR2 SYGVKD. J lost 3 bases, V lost 10 bases, and 3 bases had no gene match. The CDR3 sequence is CATWTGEETQYF. The CDR3, as DNA: TGTGCCACCTGGACAGGGGAAGAGACCCAGTACTTC.

V usage is TRBV19 and J usage is TRBJ1-5; no definite D call. Trimming left V 5 bases short and J 3 bases short, with 8 bases between. Germline V gene sequence: CDR1 LNHDA, CDR2 SQIVND (reference sequence). CDR3 length equals 13 residues. CDR3 DNA: TGTGCCAGTAGTTCGGGTCTCAATCAGCCCCAGCATTTT. Residues: CASSSGLNQPQHF.

The chain recombines TRBV2 with TRBJ2-1, with D unclear. There are 15 residues in the CDR3. CDR1 and CDR2 from the germline V gene are SNHLY and FYNNEI. Trimming removed 1 base from V and 0 bases from J, with 7 bases in between. Here the CDR3 reads CASSEVWGSYNEQFF. The CDR3 coding sequence is TGTGCCAGCAGTGAAGTCTGGGGCTCCTACAATGAGCAGTTCTTC.